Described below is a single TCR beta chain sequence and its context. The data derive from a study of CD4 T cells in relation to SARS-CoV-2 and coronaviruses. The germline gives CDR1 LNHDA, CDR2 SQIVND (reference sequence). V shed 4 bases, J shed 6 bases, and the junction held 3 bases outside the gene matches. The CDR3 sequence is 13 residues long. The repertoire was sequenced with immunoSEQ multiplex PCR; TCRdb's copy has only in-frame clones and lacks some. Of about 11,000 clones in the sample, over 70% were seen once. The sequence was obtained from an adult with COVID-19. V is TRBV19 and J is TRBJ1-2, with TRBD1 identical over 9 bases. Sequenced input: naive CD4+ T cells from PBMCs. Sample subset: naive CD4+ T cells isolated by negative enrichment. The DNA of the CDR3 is TGTGCCAGTAGTAAGGGACAGGGAGATGGCTACACCTTC. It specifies CASSKGQGDGYTF.